This T cell receptor beta chain is drawn from a study of beta chain features in type 1 diabetes. Study-wide context: Examination spanned 90 million to 140 million sorted cells from all samples. Findings of the study overall: Junctions at VDJ sites from type 1 diabetes patients had fewer insertions and more deletions. The study found moderately but significantly shorter TCRB CDR3s in all four CD4+ subsets of Type 1 diabetes patients. TCRB rearrangement may or may not be influenced by HLA type; here this remained unresolved. Whatever favoring of shorter templates PCR might show would apply equally to patients and controls.

This CDR3 comprises 15 residues. CDR1 is SNHLY and CDR2 is FYNNEI in the germline V gene. After removal of 7 bases from V and 9 bases from J, the junction contained 12 bases not matched to a gene. To note about this clone: The antigen is unknown.

Of the isolated RNA, all was reverse transcribed, and so the sequenced material was expressed TCRB transcripts. Profiled with immunoSEQ multiplex PCR; TCRdb holds only in-frame clones, not every one. This sample has 130,000 or so clones, with approximately 9% found just once. The TCR was taken from a man in his thirties or forties with type 1 diabetes. The sample comprised central memory CD4+ T cells from blood. The chain couples TRBV2 to TRBJ2-1; 10 bases line up with TRBD2. The CDR3 spells CASIQSGTSAGEQFF. The CDR3 DNA follows: TGTGCCAGCATTCAGTCCGGGACTAGCGCTGGTGAGCAGTTCTTC.